The present T cell receptor beta chain was sequenced within a study of T cells in localized non-small cell lung cancer. Overall study results and limits: Median detection of top 100 tumor clones in adjacent lung was approximately 50 clones. Multi-region tumor sequencing was not done, so intratumor heterogeneity could not be excluded. Clonality of T cells reached its maximum in uninvolved adjacent lung, surpassing tumor. Density of T cells in blood, when higher, went with longer overall survival.

The repertoire was sequenced with immunoSEQ multiplex PCR; TCRdb's copy has only in-frame clones and lacks some. The profile covers a few thousand clones, with approximately 23% appearing a single time and around 13% taken by the ten largest. A few counts support this clone. Its target is not known. Germline values: CDR1 SGHNT, CDR2 YENEEA. Trimming cost V 3 bases and J 0 bases; bases outside gene matches: 5. The CDR3 has 18 amino acids. This clonotype was obtained from a male donor aged 60 or older with stage II lung adenocarcinoma. Here the sequenced sample was lung tumor tissue, taken before any cancer treatment. The rearrangement joins TRBV11-3 to TRBJ1-4, with 12 nucleotides matching TRBD1. The CDR3 DNA follows: TGTGCCAGCAGCTTTCCCGGGACAGGGGGCGCAACTAATGAAAAACTGTTTTTT. Translation: CASSFPGTGGATNEKLFF.